The sample holds a few counts of the clone carrying this T cell receptor beta chain. Its target is not known. This sample was taken from a study of CD8 T cells in ankylosing spondylitis. Making the TCR beta libraries involved quantitative 5'-RACE with molecular barcodes. TCRdb redid the calling of the 5' RACE reads with MiXCR, one entry per CDR3 protein. The sample consists of about 360,000 distinct CDR3 sequences, more than 20% of them appearing once. General observations from the study: Disease-linked clones, CD8+, were relatively rare in peripheral blood.

The germline V and J ends were trimmed by 6 bases and 4 bases, with 5 bases remaining between them. This CDR3 spans 11 amino acids. Germline assignment: CDR1 SGHRS and CDR2 YFSETQ. Input material: blood, either unsorted or a sorted T cell fraction (not recorded which). This TCR came from a male donor with ankylosing spondylitis or in good health (not recorded which). The V and J genes are TRBV5-1 and TRBJ2-1; no clear D gene. The CDR3 region has the DNA TGCGCCAGCAACTCTTACAATGAGCAGTTCTTC. It specifies CASNSYNEQFF. Based on the CDR3 plus reference TRBV5-1 and TRBJ2-1, the full variable domain is KAGVTQTPRYLIKTRGQQVTLSCSPISGHRSVSWYQQTPGQGLQFLFEYFSETQRNKGNFPGRFSGRQFSNSRSEMNVSTLELGDSALYLCASNSYNEQFFGPGTRLTVL.